These T cell receptor beta chains were read from a single sample in a study of blood T cell repertoires in COVID-19. Measured with immunoSEQ multiplex PCR; TCRdb has only the in-frame clones, and not every one. The sample has 35,000 to 50,000 clones, 85% to 90% seen once. Sequenced material: peripheral blood. The receptors derive from a man aged 45-65 years with active COVID-19. Both conserved end residues are part of each CDR3.

J gene: TRBJ2-3
CDR3 length: 14
V gene: TRBV18
CDR3 protein: CASSPLSGSDTQYF

J gene: TRBJ1-1
CDR3 length: 13
V gene: TRBV6-5
CDR3 protein: CASSQAGGTEAFF

J gene: TRBJ2-7
CDR3 length: 12
V gene: TRBV5-6
CDR3 protein: CASSVGIYEQYF

J gene: TRBJ2-5
CDR3 length: 16
V gene: TRBV5-1
CDR3 protein: CASSLGDTSWRETQYF

J gene: TRBJ1-2
CDR3 length: 15
V gene: TRBV14
CDR3 protein: CASSQEWGQSYGYTF

J gene: TRBJ1-5
CDR3 length: 14
V gene: TRBV28
CDR3 protein: CASSGGQGASPPHF

J gene: TRBJ2-2
CDR3 length: 17
V gene: TRBV19
CDR3 protein: CASYPGGGSGRTGELFF

J gene: TRBJ2-1
CDR3 length: 13
V gene: TRBV5-1
CDR3 protein: CASSLSVSSEQFF

J gene: TRBJ2-5
CDR3 length: 15
V gene: TRBV7-9
CDR3 protein: CASSLWGQPQETQYF

J gene: TRBJ2-2
CDR3 length: 15
V gene: TRBV19
CDR3 protein: CASRRARANTGELFF

J gene: TRBJ1-5
CDR3 length: 14
V gene: TRBV2
CDR3 protein: CASSALNSNQPQHF

J gene: TRBJ1-1
CDR3 length: 14
V gene: TRBV6-5
CDR3 protein: CASSYLSGSSEAFF

J gene: TRBJ2-7
CDR3 length: 16
V gene: TRBV27
CDR3 protein: CASSSEPPGNLREQYF

J gene: TRBJ2-1
CDR3 length: 13
V gene: TRBV6-4
CDR3 protein: CASSPDTHNEQFF